Listed here is a single TCR beta chain. The record originates from a study of blood T cell repertoires in COVID-19. The CDR3 spans 23 residues. CDR1 and CDR2 (germline): SGHRS, YFSETQ. The ends were cut back, 2 bases at V and 6 bases at J, with 39 bases in the middle. Cohort assignment relied on participant-reported clinical history. People in the exposed group encountered a COVID-19 case within 2 weeks before entering the study. Assay used: immunoSEQ multiplex PCR; TCRdb lists only in-frame clones, some missing. The sample lists fewer than 150,000 clones; 84% were seen once. The V call is TRBV5-1, the J call TRBJ2-1; TRBD1 is a possible D gene (10 bases). The sequenced sample consisted of PBMCs or T cells enriched from blood (not recorded which). The receptor comes from a young woman who had been exposed to COVID-19. This chain's CDR3 is CASSLIPGQGTTSGPSASNEQFF. Written as DNA, the CDR3 is TGCGCCAGCAGCTTAATACCGGGACAGGGGACGACTAGCGGCCCTTCTGCGTCCAATGAGCAGTTCTTC.